Sequencing of this T cell receptor (beta chain) was carried out in a study of blood T cell repertoires in COVID-19. Study details: In each case, the material was cDNA or gDNA derived from T cells, B-cell-depleted T cells, or PBMCs.

This clone has a single count. Original methodology: Reference gene primer amplification yielded estimated nucleated cell counts. Sequenced by immunoSEQ multiplex PCR; TCRdb stores in-frame clones only, minus some. D and trimming come from the DNA, and the V and J calls and clone size come from that table. The sample has approximately 240,000 clones, approximately 86% seen once. The clonotype comes from an elderly woman with active or convalescent COVID-19. Specimen: peripheral blood.

The CDR3 DNA sequence: TGTGCCAGCAGCGTCGGGGGGTACATATTTAATTCACCCCTCCACTTT. Translating it yields CASSVGGYIFNSPLHF. The J gene is TRBJ1-6, the V gene TRBV9; D possibly corresponds to TRBD1 (5 bases). V lost 2 bases and J lost 6, with 15 bases in between. Germline loops: CDR1 SGDLS, CDR2 YYNGEE. CDR3 length equals 16 residues.